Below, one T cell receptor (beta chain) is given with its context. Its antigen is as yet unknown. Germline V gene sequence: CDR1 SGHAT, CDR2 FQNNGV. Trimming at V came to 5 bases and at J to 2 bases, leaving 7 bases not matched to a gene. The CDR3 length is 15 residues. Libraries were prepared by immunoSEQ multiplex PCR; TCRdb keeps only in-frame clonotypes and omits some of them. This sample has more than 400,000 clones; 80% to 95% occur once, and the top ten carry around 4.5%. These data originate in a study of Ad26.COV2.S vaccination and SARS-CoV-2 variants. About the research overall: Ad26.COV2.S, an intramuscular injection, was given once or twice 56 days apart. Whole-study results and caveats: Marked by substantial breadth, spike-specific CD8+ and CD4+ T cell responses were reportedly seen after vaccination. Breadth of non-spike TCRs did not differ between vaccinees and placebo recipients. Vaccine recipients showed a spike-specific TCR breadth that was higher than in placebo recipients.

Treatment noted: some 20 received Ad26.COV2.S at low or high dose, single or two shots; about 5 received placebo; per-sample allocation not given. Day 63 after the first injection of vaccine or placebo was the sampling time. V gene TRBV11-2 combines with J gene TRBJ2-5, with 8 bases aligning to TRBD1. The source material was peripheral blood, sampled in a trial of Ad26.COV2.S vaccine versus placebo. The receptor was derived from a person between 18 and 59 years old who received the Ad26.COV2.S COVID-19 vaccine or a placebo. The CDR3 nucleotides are TGTGCCAGCAGCCCGCCGGGGACAGGTCAAGAGACCCAGTACTTC. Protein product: CASSPPGTGQETQYF. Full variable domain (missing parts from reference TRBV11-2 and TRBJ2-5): EAGVAQSPRYKIIEKRQSVAFWCNPISGHATLYWYQQILGQGPKLLIQFQNNGVVDDSQLPKDRFSAERLKGVDSTLKIQPAKLEDSAVYLCASSPPGTGQETQYFGPGTRLLVL.